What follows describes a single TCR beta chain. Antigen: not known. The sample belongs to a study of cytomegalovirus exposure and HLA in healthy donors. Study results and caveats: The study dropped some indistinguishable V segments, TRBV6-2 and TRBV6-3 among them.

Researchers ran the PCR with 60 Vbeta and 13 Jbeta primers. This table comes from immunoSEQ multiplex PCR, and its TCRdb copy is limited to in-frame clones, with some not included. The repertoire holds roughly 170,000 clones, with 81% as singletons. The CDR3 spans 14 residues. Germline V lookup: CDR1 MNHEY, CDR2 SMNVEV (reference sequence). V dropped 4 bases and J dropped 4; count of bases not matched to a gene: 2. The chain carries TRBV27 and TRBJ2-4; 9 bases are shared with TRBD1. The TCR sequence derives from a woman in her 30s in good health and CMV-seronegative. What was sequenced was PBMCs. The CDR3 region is CASSSGTGKNIQYF. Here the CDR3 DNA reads TGTGCCAGCAGTTCCGGGACAGGGAAAAACATTCAGTACTTC.